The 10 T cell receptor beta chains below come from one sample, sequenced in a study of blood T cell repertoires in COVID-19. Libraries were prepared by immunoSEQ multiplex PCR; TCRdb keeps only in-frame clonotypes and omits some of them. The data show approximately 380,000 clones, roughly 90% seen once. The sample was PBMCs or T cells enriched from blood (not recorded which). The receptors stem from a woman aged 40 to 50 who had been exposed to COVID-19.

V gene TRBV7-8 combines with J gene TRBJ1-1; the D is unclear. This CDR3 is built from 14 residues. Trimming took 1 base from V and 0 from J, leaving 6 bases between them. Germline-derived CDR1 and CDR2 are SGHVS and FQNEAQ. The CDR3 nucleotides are TGTGCCAGCAGCTTAGGAGGGTTGAACACTGAAGCTTTCTTT. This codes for CASSLGGLNTEAFF. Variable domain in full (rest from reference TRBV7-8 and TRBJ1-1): GAGVSQSPRYKVAKRGQDVALRCDPISGHVSLFWYQQALGQGPEFLTYFQNEAQLDKSGLPSDRFFAERPEGSVSTLKIQRTQQEDSAVYLCASSLGGLNTEAFFGQGTRLTVV.

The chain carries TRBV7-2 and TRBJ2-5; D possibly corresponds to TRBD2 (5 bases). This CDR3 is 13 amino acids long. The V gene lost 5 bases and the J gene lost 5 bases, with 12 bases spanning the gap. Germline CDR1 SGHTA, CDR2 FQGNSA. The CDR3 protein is CASSRGRLETQYF. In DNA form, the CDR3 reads TGTGCCAGCAGCCGAGGGAGATTGGAGACCCAGTACTTC.

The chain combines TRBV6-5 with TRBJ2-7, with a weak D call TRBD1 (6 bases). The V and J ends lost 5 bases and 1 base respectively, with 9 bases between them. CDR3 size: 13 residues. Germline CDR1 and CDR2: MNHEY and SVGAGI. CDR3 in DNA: TGTGCCAGCAGTCCAGACAGGTCCTACGAGCAGTACTTC. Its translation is CASSPDRSYEQYF.

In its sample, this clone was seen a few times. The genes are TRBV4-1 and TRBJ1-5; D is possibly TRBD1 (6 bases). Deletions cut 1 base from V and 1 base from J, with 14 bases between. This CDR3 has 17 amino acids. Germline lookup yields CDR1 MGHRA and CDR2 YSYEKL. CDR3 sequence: CASSQGPWTASNQPQHF. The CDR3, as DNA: TGCGCCAGCAGCCAAGGCCCATGGACAGCCAGCAATCAGCCCCAGCATTTT.

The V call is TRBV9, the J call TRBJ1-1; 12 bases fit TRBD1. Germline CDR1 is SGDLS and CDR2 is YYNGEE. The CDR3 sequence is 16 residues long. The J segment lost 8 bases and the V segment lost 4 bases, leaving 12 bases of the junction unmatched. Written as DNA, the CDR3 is TGTGCCAGCAGCCTAATAGGGACAGGGGGCTTTAGCGAAGCTTTCTTT. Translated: CASSLIGTGGFSEAFF.

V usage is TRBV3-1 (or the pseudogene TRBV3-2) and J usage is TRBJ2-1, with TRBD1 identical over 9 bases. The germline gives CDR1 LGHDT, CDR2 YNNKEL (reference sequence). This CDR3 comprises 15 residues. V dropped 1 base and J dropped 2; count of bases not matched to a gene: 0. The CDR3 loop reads CASSQGDRAYNEQFF. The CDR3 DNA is TGTGCCAGCAGCCAAGGGGACAGGGCCTACAATGAGCAGTTCTTC.

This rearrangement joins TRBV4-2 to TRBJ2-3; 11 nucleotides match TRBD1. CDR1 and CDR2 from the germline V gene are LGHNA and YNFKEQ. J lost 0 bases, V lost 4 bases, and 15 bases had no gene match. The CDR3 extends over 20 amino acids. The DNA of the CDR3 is TGTGCCAGCAGCCTGAGTGTGGACAGGGGGCCCAAGGGGAGCACAGATACGCAGTATTTT. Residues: CASSLSVDRGPKGSTDTQYF.

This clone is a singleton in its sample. As DNA, the CDR3 is TGTGCCAGCAGTTACGGGATAGCGGGAGGATTAGCCTACGAGCAGTACTTC. It translates to CASSYGIAGGLAYEQYF. V is TRBV6-2 or TRBV6-3 and J is TRBJ2-7, with 10 bases lining up with TRBD2. V dropped 2 bases and J dropped 2; count of bases not matched to a gene: 9. Germline V gene sequence: CDR1 MNHEY, CDR2 SVGEGT. The CDR3 is made up of 17 amino acids.

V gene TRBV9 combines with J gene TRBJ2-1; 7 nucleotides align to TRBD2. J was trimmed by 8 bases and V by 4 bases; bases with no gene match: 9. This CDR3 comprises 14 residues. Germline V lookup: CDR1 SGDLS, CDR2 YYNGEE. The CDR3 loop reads CASSPRTSIYEQFF. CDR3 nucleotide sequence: TGTGCCAGCAGCCCCCGGACTAGTATCTATGAGCAGTTCTTC.

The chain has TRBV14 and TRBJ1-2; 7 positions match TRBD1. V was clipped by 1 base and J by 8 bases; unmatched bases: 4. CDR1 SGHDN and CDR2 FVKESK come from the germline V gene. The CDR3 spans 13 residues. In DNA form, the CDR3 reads TGTGCCAGCAGCCAAGTGGGACAGCCAGGCTACACCTTC. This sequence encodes CASSQVGQPGYTF.